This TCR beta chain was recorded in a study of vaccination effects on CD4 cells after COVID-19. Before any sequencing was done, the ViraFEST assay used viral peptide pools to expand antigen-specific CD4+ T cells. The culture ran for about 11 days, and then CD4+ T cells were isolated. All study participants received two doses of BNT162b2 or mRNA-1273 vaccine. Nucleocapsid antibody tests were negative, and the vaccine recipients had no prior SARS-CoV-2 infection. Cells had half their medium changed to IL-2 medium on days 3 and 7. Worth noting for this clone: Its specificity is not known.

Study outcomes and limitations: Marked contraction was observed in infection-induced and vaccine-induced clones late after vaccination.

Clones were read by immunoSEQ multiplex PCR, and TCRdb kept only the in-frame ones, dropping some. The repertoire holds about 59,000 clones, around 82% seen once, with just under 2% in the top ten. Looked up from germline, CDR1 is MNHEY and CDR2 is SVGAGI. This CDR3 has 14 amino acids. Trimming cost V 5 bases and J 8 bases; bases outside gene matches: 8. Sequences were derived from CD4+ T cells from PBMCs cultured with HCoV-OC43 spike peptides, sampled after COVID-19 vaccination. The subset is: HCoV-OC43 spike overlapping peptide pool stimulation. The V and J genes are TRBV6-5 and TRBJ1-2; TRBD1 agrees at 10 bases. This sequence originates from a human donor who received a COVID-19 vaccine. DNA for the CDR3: TGTGCCAGCAGTACAACCGGGACAGGGGTAGGCTACACCTTC. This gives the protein CASSTTGTGVGYTF.